This TCR beta chain emerged from a study of T cell repertoires in cytomegalovirus infection. Study-wide background: Recently identified HLA-C-restricted and well-studied HLA-B-restricted CMV epitopes were used. It can be stated that public TCR beta signatures indicated CMV infection as well as a matching HLA type. Whole-study results and caveats: Across the ex vivo response, the dominant clonotypes were HLA-C-restricted CMV-specific TCR beta clonotypes. Individuals carrying CMV plus the relevant HLA were identified by cumulative frequency of public TCR beta families.

Of note for this clonotype: Its antigen is still unknown.

Each CDR3 protein is one row after TCRdb ran MiXCR on the reads. Of nearly 700,000 distinct CDR3 sequences listed, around 35% are singletons. The sequencing here drew on cultured PBMCs, taken from culture after CMV antigen stimulation. The receptor was isolated from a human donor in good health (CMV status not recorded). Some clones in this sample may be carry-over from other donors' samples.

CDR3 nucleotides: TGTGCCAGCATACCGGGACAGATTAAGAACACTGAAGCTTTCTTT. Protein: CASIPGQIKNTEAFF. This chain joins TRBV2 and TRBJ1-1, with TRBD1 matching over 7 bases. The CDR3 totals 15 residues. Germline V gene data show CDR1 as SNHLY and CDR2 as FYNNEI. Losses at the gene ends were 7 bases for V and 1 base for J; bases not matched to a gene: 9. Combining the CDR3 with reference TRBV2 and TRBJ1-1 gives the whole variable domain EPEVTQTPSHQVTQMGQEVILRCVPISNHLYFYWYRQILGQKVEFLVSFYNNEISEKSEIFDDQFSVERPDGSNFTLKIRSTKLEDSAMYFCASIPGQIKNTEAFFGQGTRLTVV.